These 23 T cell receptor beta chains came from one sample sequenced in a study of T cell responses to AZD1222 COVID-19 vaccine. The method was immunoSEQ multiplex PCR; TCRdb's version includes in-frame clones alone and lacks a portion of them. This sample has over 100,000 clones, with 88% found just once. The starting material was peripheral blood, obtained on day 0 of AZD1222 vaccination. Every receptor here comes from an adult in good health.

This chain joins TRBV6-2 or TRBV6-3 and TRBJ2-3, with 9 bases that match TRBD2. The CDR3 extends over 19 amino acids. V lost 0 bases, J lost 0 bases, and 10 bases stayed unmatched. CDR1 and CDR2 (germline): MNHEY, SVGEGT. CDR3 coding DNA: TGTGCCAGCAGTTACTCGACAGCGGGGGGTGTCACTAGCACAGATACGCAGTATTTT. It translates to CASSYSTAGGVTSTDTQYF.

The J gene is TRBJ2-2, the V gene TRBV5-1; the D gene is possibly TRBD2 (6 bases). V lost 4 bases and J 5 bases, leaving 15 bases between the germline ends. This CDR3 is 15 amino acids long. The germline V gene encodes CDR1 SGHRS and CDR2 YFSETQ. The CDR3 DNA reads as TGCGCCAGCAGCCCTGGGAGGCTAGCGACCGGGGAGCTGTTTTTT. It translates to CASSPGRLATGELFF.

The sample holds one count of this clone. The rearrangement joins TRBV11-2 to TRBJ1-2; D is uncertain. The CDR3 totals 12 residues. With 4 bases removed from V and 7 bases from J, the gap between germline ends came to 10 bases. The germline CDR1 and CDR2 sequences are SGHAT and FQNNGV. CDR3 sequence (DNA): TGTGCCAGCAGCTCGAATGGGTTTGGCTACACCTTC. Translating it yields CASSSNGFGYTF.

In DNA form, the CDR3 reads TGTGCCAGCAGCCAGGACACGTTGGGCACTGAAGCTTTCTTT. It translates to CASSQDTLGTEAFF. The chain joins TRBV6-5 to TRBJ1-1; D might be TRBD1 (5 bases). CDR3 length: 14 amino acids. V was shortened by 6 bases and J by 4 bases, with 15 bases between the two germline ends. Germline V gene sequence: CDR1 MNHEY, CDR2 SVGAGI.

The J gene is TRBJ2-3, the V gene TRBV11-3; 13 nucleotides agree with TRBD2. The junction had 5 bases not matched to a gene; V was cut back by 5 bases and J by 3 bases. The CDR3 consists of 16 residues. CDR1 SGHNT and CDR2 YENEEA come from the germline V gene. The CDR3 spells CASSLGLAGATDTQYF. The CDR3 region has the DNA TGTGCCAGCAGCCTCGGACTAGCGGGGGCAACAGATACGCAGTATTTT.

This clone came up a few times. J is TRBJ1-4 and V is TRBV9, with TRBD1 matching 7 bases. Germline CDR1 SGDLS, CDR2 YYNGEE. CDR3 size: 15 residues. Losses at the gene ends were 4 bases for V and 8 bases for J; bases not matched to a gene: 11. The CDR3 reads CASSRGGQRFEKLFF. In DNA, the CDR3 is TGTGCCAGCAGCCGCGGGGGACAGAGGTTCGAAAAACTGTTTTTT.

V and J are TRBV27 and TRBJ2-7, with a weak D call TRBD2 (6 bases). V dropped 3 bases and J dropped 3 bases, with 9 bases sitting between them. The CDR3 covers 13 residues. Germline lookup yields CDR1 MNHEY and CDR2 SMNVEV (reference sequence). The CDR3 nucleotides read TGTGCCAGCAGTTTGGGGGGATTCTACGAGCAGTACTTC. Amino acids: CASSLGGFYEQYF.

The CDR3 nucleotides are TGTGCCAGCAGCATGACAGGGCGGGTCACTGAAGCTTTCTTT. It specifies CASSMTGRVTEAFF. The gene calls are TRBV27 and TRBJ1-1; TRBD1 matches 7 bases. J was trimmed by 4 bases and V by 6 bases; bases with no gene match: 8. The CDR3 runs 14 residues. The germline gives CDR1 MNHEY, CDR2 SMNVEV (reference sequence).

In nucleotides, the CDR3 is TGTGCCAGCAGTCGGAATGAAAAACTGTTTTTT. Protein product: CASSRNEKLFF. This chain uses TRBV12-3 or TRBV12-4 with TRBJ1-4, with unresolved D. V dropped 5 bases and J dropped 5 bases, with 3 bases sitting between them. CDR3 length: 11 residues.

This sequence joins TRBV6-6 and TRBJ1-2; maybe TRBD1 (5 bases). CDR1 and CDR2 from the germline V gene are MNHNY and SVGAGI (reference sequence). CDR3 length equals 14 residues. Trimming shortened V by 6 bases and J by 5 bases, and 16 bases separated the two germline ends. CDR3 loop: CASSLQGGGYGYTF. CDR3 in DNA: TGTGCCAGCAGCCTCCAGGGCGGTGGATATGGCTACACCTTC.

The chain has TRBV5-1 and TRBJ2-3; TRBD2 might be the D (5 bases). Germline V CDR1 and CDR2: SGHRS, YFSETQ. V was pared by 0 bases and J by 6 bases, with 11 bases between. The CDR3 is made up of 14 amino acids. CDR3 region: CASSLVQTKDTQYF. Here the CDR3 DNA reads TGCGCCAGCAGCTTGGTACAGACTAAGGATACGCAGTATTTT. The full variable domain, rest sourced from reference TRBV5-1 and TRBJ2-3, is KAGVTQTPRYLIKTRGQQVTLSCSPISGHRSVSWYQQTPGQGLQFLFEYFSETQRNKGNFPGRFSGRQFSNSRSEMNVSTLELGDSALYLCASSLVQTKDTQYFGPGTRLTVL.

The CDR3 DNA reads as TGTGCCAGCAGGGTGGCAGGGGCGAACACTGAAGCTTTCTTT. It encodes CASRVAGANTEAFF. The chain recombines TRBV2 with TRBJ1-1, with D maybe TRBD1 (6 bases). CDR1 and CDR2 from the germline V gene are SNHLY and FYNNEI. Trimming removed 6 bases at V and 1 base at J, with 12 bases between. The CDR3 is 14 amino acids. Filled out from reference TRBV2 and TRBJ1-1, the complete variable domain reads EPEVTQTPSHQVTQMGQEVILRCVPISNHLYFYWYRQILGQKVEFLVSFYNNEISEKSEIFDDQFSVERPDGSNFTLKIRSTKLEDSAMYFCASRVAGANTEAFFGQGTRLTVV.

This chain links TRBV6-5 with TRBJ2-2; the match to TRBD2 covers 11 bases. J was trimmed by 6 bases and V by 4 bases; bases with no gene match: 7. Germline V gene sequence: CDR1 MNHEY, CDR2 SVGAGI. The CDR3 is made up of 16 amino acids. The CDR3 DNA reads TGTGCCAGCAGTTTAAGGCTAGCGGGGGGCCCCGGGGAGCTGTTTTTT. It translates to CASSLRLAGGPGELFF.

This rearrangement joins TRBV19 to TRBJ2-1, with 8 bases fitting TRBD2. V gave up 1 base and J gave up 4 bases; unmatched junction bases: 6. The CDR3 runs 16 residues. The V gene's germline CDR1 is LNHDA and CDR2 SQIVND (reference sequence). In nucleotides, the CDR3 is TGTGCCAGTAGTATAGTATCGGCGGGGGGATACAATGAGCAGTTCTTC. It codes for CASSIVSAGGYNEQFF.

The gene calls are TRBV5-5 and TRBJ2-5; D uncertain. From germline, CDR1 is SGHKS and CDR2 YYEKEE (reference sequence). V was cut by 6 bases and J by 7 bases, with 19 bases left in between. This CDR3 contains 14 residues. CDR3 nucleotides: TGTGCCAGCACCCGATCTTGGTACCCGGGGACCCAGTACTTC. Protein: CASTRSWYPGTQYF.

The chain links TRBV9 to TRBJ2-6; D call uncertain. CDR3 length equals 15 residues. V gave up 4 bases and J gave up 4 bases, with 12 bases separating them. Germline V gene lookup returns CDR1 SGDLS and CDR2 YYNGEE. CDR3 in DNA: TGTGCCAGCAGCTCCAGGTCCATGGGGGCCAACGTCCTGACTTTC. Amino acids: CASSSRSMGANVLTF.

CDR3 nucleotide sequence: TGTGCCAGCTCACCAGGGAATGACCAGCCCCAGCATTTT. The encoded protein is CASSPGNDQPQHF. The chain is built from TRBV18 and TRBJ1-5; no reliable D call. V was shortened by 2 bases and J by 7 bases, with 9 bases between the two germline ends. The V gene's germline CDR1 is KGHSH and CDR2 LQKENI. This CDR3 is built from 13 residues. Based on the CDR3 plus reference TRBV18 and TRBJ1-5, the full variable domain is NAGVMQNPRHLVRRRGQEARLRCSPMKGHSHVYWYRQLPEEGLKFMVYLQKENIIDESGMPKERFSAEFPKEGPSILRIQQVVRGDSAAYFCASSPGNDQPQHFGDGTRLSIL.

The CDR3 loop is CASSLQRGDGYTF. CDR3 nucleotides: TGTGCCAGCAGCCTCCAGCGGGGGGATGGCTACACCTTC. The genes are TRBV5-6 and TRBJ1-2, with a possible D match to TRBD1 (5 bases). Germline CDR1 SGHDT, CDR2 YYEEEE. V was shortened by 4 bases and J by 6 bases, with 13 bases between the two germline ends. The CDR3 runs 13 residues.

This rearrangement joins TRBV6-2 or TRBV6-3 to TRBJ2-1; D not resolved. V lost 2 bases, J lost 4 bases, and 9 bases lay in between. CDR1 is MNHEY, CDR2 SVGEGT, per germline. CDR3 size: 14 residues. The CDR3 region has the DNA TGTGCCAGCAGTTACGCACCTAGGTACAATGAGCAGTTCTTC. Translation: CASSYAPRYNEQFF.

The CDR3 is CASSLEGGVSYEQYF. CDR3 nucleotide sequence: TGTGCCAGCAGCTTGGAGGGGGGGGTTTCCTACGAGCAGTACTTC. The chain is built from TRBV11-2 and TRBJ2-7; maybe TRBD2 (7 bases). V was trimmed by 3 bases and J by 1 base, leaving 13 bases between them. From germline, CDR1 is SGHAT and CDR2 FQNNGV. CDR3 length equals 15 residues.

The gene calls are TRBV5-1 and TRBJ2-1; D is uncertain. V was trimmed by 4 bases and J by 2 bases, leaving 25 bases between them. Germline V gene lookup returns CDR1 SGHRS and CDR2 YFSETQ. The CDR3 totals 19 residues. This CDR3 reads CASSTKSLVRRQTYNEQFF. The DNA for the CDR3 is TGCGCCAGCAGCACAAAATCCCTGGTTCGGCGTCAGACCTACAATGAGCAGTTCTTC.

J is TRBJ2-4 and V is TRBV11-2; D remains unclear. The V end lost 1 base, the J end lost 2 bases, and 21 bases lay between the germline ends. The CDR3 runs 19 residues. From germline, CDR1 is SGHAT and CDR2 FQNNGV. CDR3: CASSLGVKGNSNTKNIQYF. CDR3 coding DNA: TGTGCCAGCAGCTTAGGGGTAAAGGGCAATTCAAATACCAAAAACATTCAGTACTTC.

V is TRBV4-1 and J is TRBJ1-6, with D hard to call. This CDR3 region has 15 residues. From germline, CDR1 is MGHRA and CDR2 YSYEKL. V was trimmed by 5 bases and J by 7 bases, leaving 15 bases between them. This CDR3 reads CASSRSLPGNSPLHF. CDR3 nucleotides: TGCGCCAGCAGCAGGAGCCTTCCCGGGAATTCACCCCTCCACTTT.